These T cell receptor beta chains were read from a single sample in a study of Graves' ophthalmopathy and Graves' hyperthyroidism. In TCRdb, the multiplex PCR reads were re-called with MiXCR into one record per CDR3 protein. The table has 740,000 or so distinct CDR3 sequences, 35% to 50% seen once. Sequenced material: peripheral blood. The source is an adult man with Graves' ophthalmopathy. Both conserved end residues are part of each CDR3. The D gene is left open where the match is weak. The size field is filled for only some rows; it gives once, few, many or a size class.

D gene: NA; clone size: NA; V gene: TRBV7-9; J gene: TRBJ2-1; CDR3 DNA: TGTGCCAGCAGCTTCGGTCGGGACAATGAGCAGTTCTTC; CDR3 protein: CASSFGRDNEQFF
D gene: NA; clone size: NA; V gene: TRBV10-3; J gene: TRBJ2-5; CDR3 DNA: TGTGCCATCAGTGGTATGAGGACCCAGTACTTC; CDR3 protein: CAISGMRTQYF
D gene: TRBD2; clone size: few; V gene: TRBV7-2; J gene: TRBJ2-3; CDR3 DNA: TGTGCCAGCAGCTCCGAGCGGGAGACAGATACGCAGTATTTT; CDR3 protein: CASSSERETDTQYF
D gene: NA; clone size: many; V gene: TRBV11-2; J gene: TRBJ1-3; CDR3 DNA: TGTGCCAGCAGCTTGGGGACCTCTGGAAACACCATATATTTT; CDR3 protein: CASSLGTSGNTIYF
D gene: TRBD1; clone size: many; V gene: TRBV7-9; J gene: TRBJ1-1; CDR3 DNA: TGTGCCAGCAGCGCAGGGACAGGGGGTTTCATGAACACTGAAGCTTTCTTT; CDR3 protein: CASSAGTGGFMNTEAFF
D gene: TRBD1; clone size: few; V gene: TRBV7-9; J gene: TRBJ2-7; CDR3 DNA: TGTGCCAGCAGCCCTTCGGACAGGGGCCCCTACGAGCAGTACTTC; CDR3 protein: CASSPSDRGPYEQYF
D gene: NA; clone size: NA; V gene: TRBV19; J gene: TRBJ2-6; CDR3 DNA: TGTGCCAGTAGTATAACCGGGTTTGGGGCCAACGTCCTGACTTTC; CDR3 protein: CASSITGFGANVLTF
D gene: TRBD1; clone size: NA; V gene: TRBV5-4; J gene: TRBJ2-7; CDR3 DNA: TGTGCCAGCAGCTGGGGACAGGGGGACTACGAGCAGTACTTC; CDR3 protein: CASSWGQGDYEQYF
D gene: NA; clone size: NA; V gene: TRBV6-6; J gene: TRBJ1-1; CDR3 DNA: TGTGCCAGCAGTTACGGACGGAAGCTGAACACTGAAGCTTTCTTT; CDR3 protein: CASSYGRKLNTEAFF
D gene: TRBD1; clone size: NA; V gene: TRBV7-8; J gene: TRBJ1-5; CDR3 DNA: TGTGCCAGCAGCCGATCTACAGGGGGCTACAATCAGCCCCAGCATTTT; CDR3 protein: CASSRSTGGYNQPQHF
D gene: NA; clone size: many; V gene: TRBV20-1; J gene: TRBJ2-2; CDR3 DNA: TGCAGTGCTAGAGAACTAGCTACGCACACCGGGGAGCTGTTTTTT; CDR3 protein: CSARELATHTGELFF
D gene: TRBD1; clone size: NA; V gene: TRBV10-3; J gene: TRBJ2-5; CDR3 DNA: TGTGCCATCAGGAAGACAGGGGACTACCAAGAGACCCAGTACTTC; CDR3 protein: CAIRKTGDYQETQYF
D gene: TRBD1; clone size: many; V gene: TRBV2; J gene: TRBJ1-2; CDR3 DNA: TGTGCCAGCAGTATGACAGGGGATGGCTACACCTTC; CDR3 protein: CASSMTGDGYTF
D gene: NA; clone size: few; V gene: TRBV12-3/TRBV12-4; J gene: TRBJ1-4; CDR3 DNA: TGTGCCAGCAGTACGGGCGTAAATAATGAAAAACTGTTTTTT; CDR3 protein: CASSTGVNNEKLFF
D gene: NA; clone size: NA; V gene: TRBV19; J gene: TRBJ1-2; CDR3 DNA: TGTGCCTGGAGTGTATTACTACAGAATGGCTACACCTTC; CDR3 protein: CAWSVLLQNGYTF
D gene: TRBD2; clone size: NA; V gene: TRBV7-2; J gene: TRBJ2-7; CDR3 DNA: TGTGCCAGCAGCTTAGCGCGGGCTAGCGGGGAGGACGAGCAGTACTTC; CDR3 protein: CASSLARASGEDEQYF
D gene: NA; clone size: many; V gene: TRBV2; J gene: TRBJ1-1; CDR3 DNA: TGTGCCAGCAGTGAACGGGCAGTGGGGGCTTTCTTT; CDR3 protein: CASSERAVGAFF
D gene: NA; clone size: few; V gene: TRBV6-5; J gene: TRBJ1-2; CDR3 DNA: TGTGCCAGCAGGGTAGAGGGGGGCCTGAGTGGCTACACCTTC; CDR3 protein: CASRVEGGLSGYTF
D gene: TRBD1; clone size: NA; V gene: TRBV9; J gene: TRBJ1-1; CDR3 DNA: TGTGCCAGCAGCAAGACAGGGGGCCACTTACTTTACAACACTGAAGCTTTCTTT; CDR3 protein: CASSKTGGHLLYNTEAFF
D gene: NA; clone size: NA; V gene: TRBV12-3/TRBV12-4; J gene: TRBJ1-3; CDR3 DNA: TGTGCCAGCAGTTTAGCGGTCGGACAGTCCCCAAATTTT; CDR3 protein: CASSLAVGQSPNF
D gene: TRBD2; clone size: many; V gene: TRBV7-2; J gene: TRBJ2-5; CDR3 DNA: TGTGCCAGCAGCGTGACTAGCGGAGCCCACCAAGAGACCCAGTACTTC; CDR3 protein: CASSVTSGAHQETQYF
D gene: NA; clone size: many; V gene: TRBV29-1; J gene: TRBJ1-1; CDR3 DNA: TGCAGCGCTGAAGGTCTCTCGTACACTGAAGCTTTCTTT; CDR3 protein: CSAEGLSYTEAFF
D gene: NA; clone size: many; V gene: TRBV11-2; J gene: TRBJ1-1; CDR3 DNA: TGTGCCAGCAGCCGCCAATTGGGAACTGAAGCTTTCTTT; CDR3 protein: CASSRQLGTEAFF
D gene: TRBD1; clone size: NA; V gene: TRBV11-2; J gene: TRBJ1-2; CDR3 DNA: TGTGCCAGCAGCTTAGACACAGGGGCCTACGGCTACACCTTC; CDR3 protein: CASSLDTGAYGYTF
D gene: NA; clone size: NA; V gene: TRBV18; J gene: TRBJ2-7; CDR3 DNA: TGTGCCAGCTCACCACCGGAAACCCGGCTCGAGCAGTACTTC; CDR3 protein: CASSPPETRLEQYF
D gene: NA; clone size: many; V gene: TRBV7-2; J gene: TRBJ2-7; CDR3 DNA: TGTGCCAGCAGCTTGATGCGGACGTACGAGCAGTACTTC; CDR3 protein: CASSLMRTYEQYF
D gene: TRBD2; clone size: NA; V gene: TRBV10-1; J gene: TRBJ2-2; CDR3 DNA: TGCGCCACCATACCGCGGGAGGGAAACACCGGGGAGCTGTTTTTT; CDR3 protein: CATIPREGNTGELFF
D gene: NA; clone size: many; V gene: TRBV19; J gene: TRBJ2-5; CDR3 DNA: TGTGCCAGTAGCCCCTCGGACAGTGGAGGGACCCAGTACTTC; CDR3 protein: CASSPSDSGGTQYF
D gene: NA; clone size: NA; V gene: TRBV2; J gene: TRBJ1-4; CDR3 DNA: TGTGCCAACAGTCCGGAGACGGTGAGAGAAAAACTGTTTTTT; CDR3 protein: CANSPETVREKLFF
D gene: TRBD1; clone size: many; V gene: TRBV29-1; J gene: TRBJ2-7; CDR3 DNA: TGCAGCGTTGGGACAGGGGGCCTCGAGCAGTACTTC; CDR3 protein: CSVGTGGLEQYF
D gene: NA; clone size: many; V gene: TRBV29-1; J gene: TRBJ2-6; CDR3 DNA: TGCAGCGTTGATTATCCCCCGAGCTCTGGGGCCAACGTCCTGACTTTC; CDR3 protein: CSVDYPPSSGANVLTF
D gene: NA; clone size: few; V gene: TRBV5-1; J gene: TRBJ2-6; CDR3 DNA: TGCGCCAGCAGCCACATCGGGGCACCTGGGGCCAACGTCCTGACTTTC; CDR3 protein: CASSHIGAPGANVLTF
D gene: NA; clone size: NA; V gene: TRBV4-1; J gene: TRBJ2-2; CDR3 DNA: TGCGCCAGCAGCCAAGTGCCTAGCGGGGAGCTGTTTTTT; CDR3 protein: CASSQVPSGELFF
D gene: NA; clone size: many; V gene: TRBV19; J gene: TRBJ1-6; CDR3 DNA: TGTGCCAGTAGTATCCACCGCCTCTCACCCCTCCACTTT; CDR3 protein: CASSIHRLSPLHF
D gene: TRBD1; clone size: NA; V gene: TRBV10-3; J gene: TRBJ1-2; CDR3 DNA: TGTGCCAGCAGCAGACCGGACAGGGCGATGGGTGGCTACACCTTC; CDR3 protein: CASSRPDRAMGGYTF
D gene: NA; clone size: NA; V gene: TRBV15; J gene: TRBJ1-2; CDR3 DNA: TGTGCCACCAGCAGAGGGACGGCCGTGGGAGGCTACACCTTC; CDR3 protein: CATSRGTAVGGYTF
D gene: NA; clone size: many; V gene: TRBV29-1; J gene: TRBJ1-2; CDR3 DNA: TGCAGCGTTGCTCACGGTTCTAACTATGGCTACACCTTC; CDR3 protein: CSVAHGSNYGYTF
D gene: NA; clone size: many; V gene: TRBV14; J gene: TRBJ2-5; CDR3 DNA: TGTGCCAGCAGCCCCCTCGGGAGAGAGACCCAGTACTTC; CDR3 protein: CASSPLGRETQYF
D gene: TRBD1; clone size: NA; V gene: TRBV11-1; J gene: TRBJ2-6; CDR3 DNA: TGTGCCAGCAGAACGGTTCAGGGGGCTATGGGGGCCAACGTCCTGACTTTC; CDR3 protein: CASRTVQGAMGANVLTF
D gene: NA; clone size: NA; V gene: TRBV7-9; J gene: TRBJ2-3; CDR3 DNA: TGTGCCAGCAGCGCTCGGGCTGCTAGCACAGATACGCAGTATTTT; CDR3 protein: CASSARAASTDTQYF
D gene: TRBD2; clone size: many; V gene: TRBV29-1; J gene: TRBJ2-5; CDR3 DNA: TGCAGCGTTGAAGATCCAGCGGGGGGGCCGGAGACCCAGTACTTC; CDR3 protein: CSVEDPAGGPETQYF